This T cell receptor (beta chain) came from a study of Ad26.COV2.S vaccination and SARS-CoV-2 variants. Study context: Dosing was one shot or two shots 56 days apart.

The method was immunoSEQ multiplex PCR; TCRdb's version includes in-frame clones alone and lacks a portion of them. The sample shows some 290,000 clones, around 81% of them seen only once. The treatment is: approximately 18 received Ad26.COV2.S at low or high dose, single or two shots; 5 received placebo; per-sample allocation not given. Specimens were obtained on day 63 following the first vaccine or placebo injection. The vaccine antigen was prefusion-stabilized Wuhan SARS-CoV-2 spike. Germline trimming cut 1 base from V and 4 bases from J; bases unmatched to any gene: 16. Germline CDR1 is LGHNT and CDR2 is FRNRAP. The length of the CDR3 is 20 residues.

The sample was peripheral blood, taken in a trial of Ad26.COV2.S vaccine versus placebo. The source of this sequence is a person between 18 and 60 years old who received the Ad26.COV2.S COVID-19 vaccine or a placebo. This chain joins TRBV12-5 and TRBJ2-7; 13 positions match TRBD2. CDR3 residues: CASGLATLAGGYLRRYEQYF. The CDR3 coding sequence is TGTGCTAGTGGTTTGGCAACACTAGCGGGGGGGTATCTTAGGAGGTACGAGCAGTACTTC.